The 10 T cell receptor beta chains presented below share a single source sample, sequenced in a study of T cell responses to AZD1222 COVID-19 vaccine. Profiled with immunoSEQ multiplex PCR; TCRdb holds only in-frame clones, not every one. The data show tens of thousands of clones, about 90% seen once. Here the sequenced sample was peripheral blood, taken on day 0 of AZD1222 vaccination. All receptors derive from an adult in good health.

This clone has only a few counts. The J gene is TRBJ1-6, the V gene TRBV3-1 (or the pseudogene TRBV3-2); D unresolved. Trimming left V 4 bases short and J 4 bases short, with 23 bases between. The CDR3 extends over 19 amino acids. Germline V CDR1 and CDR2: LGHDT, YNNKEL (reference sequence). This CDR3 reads CASSPAVSTRPSYNSPLHF. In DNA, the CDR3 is TGTGCCAGCAGCCCGGCGGTTTCGACAAGGCCCTCTTATAATTCACCCCTCCACTTT.

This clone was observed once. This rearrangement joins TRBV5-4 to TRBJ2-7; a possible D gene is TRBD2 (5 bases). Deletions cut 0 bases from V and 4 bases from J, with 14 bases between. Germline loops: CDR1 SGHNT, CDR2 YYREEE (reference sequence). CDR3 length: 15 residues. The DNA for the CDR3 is TGTGCCAGCAGCTTGGGGGAGACGCTTCTTTACGAGCAGTACTTC. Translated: CASSLGETLLYEQYF.

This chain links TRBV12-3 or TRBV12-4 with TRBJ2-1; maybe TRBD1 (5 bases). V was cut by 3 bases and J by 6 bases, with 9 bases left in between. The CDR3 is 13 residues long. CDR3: CASSFQGGNEQFF. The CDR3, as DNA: TGTGCCAGCAGTTTTCAGGGTGGCAATGAGCAGTTCTTC.

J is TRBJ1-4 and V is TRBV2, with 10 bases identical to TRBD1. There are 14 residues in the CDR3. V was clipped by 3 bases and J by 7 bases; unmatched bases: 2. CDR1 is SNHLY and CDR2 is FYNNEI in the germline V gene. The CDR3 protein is CASSDGQGVEKLFF. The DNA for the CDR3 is TGTGCCAGCAGTGACGGACAGGGGGTTGAAAAACTGTTTTTT. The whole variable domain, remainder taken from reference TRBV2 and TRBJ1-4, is EPEVTQTPSHQVTQMGQEVILRCVPISNHLYFYWYRQILGQKVEFLVSFYNNEISEKSEIFDDQFSVERPDGSNFTLKIRSTKLEDSAMYFCASSDGQGVEKLFFGSGTQLSVL.

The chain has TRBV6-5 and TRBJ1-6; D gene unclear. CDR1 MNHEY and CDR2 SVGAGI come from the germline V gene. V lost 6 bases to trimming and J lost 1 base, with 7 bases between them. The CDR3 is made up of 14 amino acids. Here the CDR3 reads CASRRGSYNSPLHF. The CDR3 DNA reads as TGTGCCAGCAGACGGGGTTCCTATAATTCACCCCTCCACTTT.

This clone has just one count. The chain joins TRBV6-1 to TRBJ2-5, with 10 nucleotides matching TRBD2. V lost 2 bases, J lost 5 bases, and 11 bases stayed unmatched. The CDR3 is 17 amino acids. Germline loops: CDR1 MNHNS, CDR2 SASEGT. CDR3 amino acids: CASSELASGRAGETQYF. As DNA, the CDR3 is TGTGCCAGCAGTGAACTGGCGAGCGGGAGGGCCGGGGAGACCCAGTACTTC.

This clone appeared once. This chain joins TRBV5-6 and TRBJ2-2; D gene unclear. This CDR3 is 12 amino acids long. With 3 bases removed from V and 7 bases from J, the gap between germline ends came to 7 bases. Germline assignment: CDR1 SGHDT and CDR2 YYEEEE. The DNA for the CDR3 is TGTGCCAGCAGCTCTCAGGACGGGGAGCTGTTTTTT. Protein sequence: CASSSQDGELFF.

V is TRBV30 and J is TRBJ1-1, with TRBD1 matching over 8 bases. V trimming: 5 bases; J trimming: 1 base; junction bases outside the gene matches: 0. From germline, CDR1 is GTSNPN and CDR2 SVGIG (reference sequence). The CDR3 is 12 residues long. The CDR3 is CAWGTGNTEAFF. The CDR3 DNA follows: TGTGCCTGGGGGACAGGGAACACTGAAGCTTTCTTT.

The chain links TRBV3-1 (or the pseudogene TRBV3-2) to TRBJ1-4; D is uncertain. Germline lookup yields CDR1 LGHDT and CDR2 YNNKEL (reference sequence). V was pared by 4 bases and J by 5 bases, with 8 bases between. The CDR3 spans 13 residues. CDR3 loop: CASSLDFNEKLFF. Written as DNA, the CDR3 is TGTGCCAGCAGCCTCGACTTCAATGAAAAACTGTTTTTT.

The CDR3 loop reads CATSRGSGNTIYF. CDR3 in DNA: TGTGCCACCAGCAGAGGATCCGGAAACACCATATATTTT. The V and J genes are TRBV15 and TRBJ1-3, with D uncertain. The CDR3 spans 13 residues. Germline V gene sequence: CDR1 LNHNV, CDR2 YYDKDF (reference sequence). With 1 base removed from V and 4 bases from J, the gap between germline ends came to 5 bases. Based on the CDR3 plus reference TRBV15 and TRBJ1-3, the full variable domain is DAMVIQNPRYQVTQFGKPVTLSCSQTLNHNVMYWYQQKSSQAPKLLFHYYDKDFNNEADTPDNFQSRRPNTSFCFLDIRSPGLGDTAMYLCATSRGSGNTIYFGEGSWLTVV.